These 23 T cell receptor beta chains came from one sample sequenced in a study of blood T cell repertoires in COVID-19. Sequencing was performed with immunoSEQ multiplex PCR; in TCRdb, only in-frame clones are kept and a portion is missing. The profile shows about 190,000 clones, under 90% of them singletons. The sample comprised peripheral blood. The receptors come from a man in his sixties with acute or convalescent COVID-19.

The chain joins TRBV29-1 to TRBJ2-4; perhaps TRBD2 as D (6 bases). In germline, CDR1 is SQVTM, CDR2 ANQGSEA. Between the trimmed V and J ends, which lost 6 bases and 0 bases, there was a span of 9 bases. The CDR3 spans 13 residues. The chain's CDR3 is CSVAGLAKNIQYF. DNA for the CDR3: TGCAGCGTCGCGGGACTAGCCAAAAACATTCAGTACTTC.

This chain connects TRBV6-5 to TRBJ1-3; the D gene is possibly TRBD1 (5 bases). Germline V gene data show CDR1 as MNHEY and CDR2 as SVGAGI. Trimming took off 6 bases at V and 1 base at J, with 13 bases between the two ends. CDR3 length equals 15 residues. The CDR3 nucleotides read TGTGCCAGCAGGGGGAATACAGGTTCTGGAAACACCATATATTTT. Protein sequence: CASRGNTGSGNTIYF.

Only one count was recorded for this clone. CDR3: CASSYSGGRAYNEQFF. The DNA of the CDR3 is TGTGCCAGCAGTTACTCGGGCGGGAGGGCCTACAATGAGCAGTTCTTC. The chain carries TRBV6-2 or TRBV6-3 and TRBJ2-1, with 9 bases that match TRBD2. The germline gives CDR1 MNHEY, CDR2 SVGEGT. The CDR3 has 16 residues. J gave up 2 bases and V 0 bases, and 2 bases lay outside the gene matches.

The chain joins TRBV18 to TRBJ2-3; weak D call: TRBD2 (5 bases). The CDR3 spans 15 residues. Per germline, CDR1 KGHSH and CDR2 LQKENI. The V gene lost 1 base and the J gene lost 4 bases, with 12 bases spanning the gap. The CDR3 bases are TGTGCCAGCTCACCACAAGAGGGTGGCGCAGATACGCAGTATTTT. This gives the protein CASSPQEGGADTQYF.

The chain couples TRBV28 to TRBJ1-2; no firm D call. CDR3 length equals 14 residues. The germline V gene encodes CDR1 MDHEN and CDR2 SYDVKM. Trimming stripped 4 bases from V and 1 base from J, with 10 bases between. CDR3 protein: CASSSRTINYGYTF. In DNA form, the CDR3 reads TGTGCCAGCAGTTCCAGAACAATTAACTATGGCTACACCTTC.

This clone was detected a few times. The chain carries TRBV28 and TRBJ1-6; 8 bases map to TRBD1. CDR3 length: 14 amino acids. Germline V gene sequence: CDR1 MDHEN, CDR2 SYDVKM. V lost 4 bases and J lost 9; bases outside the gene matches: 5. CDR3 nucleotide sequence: TGTGCCAGCAGTTACAGGGGGTCGGGTTCACCCCTCCACTTT. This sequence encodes CASSYRGSGSPLHF.

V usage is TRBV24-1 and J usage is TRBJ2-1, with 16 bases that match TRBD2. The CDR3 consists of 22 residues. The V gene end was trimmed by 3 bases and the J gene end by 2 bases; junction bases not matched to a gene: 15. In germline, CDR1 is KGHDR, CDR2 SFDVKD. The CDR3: CATSDLHPGLAGGAATYNEQFF. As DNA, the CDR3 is TGTGCCACCAGTGATCTACACCCGGGACTAGCGGGAGGGGCCGCCACCTACAATGAGCAGTTCTTC.

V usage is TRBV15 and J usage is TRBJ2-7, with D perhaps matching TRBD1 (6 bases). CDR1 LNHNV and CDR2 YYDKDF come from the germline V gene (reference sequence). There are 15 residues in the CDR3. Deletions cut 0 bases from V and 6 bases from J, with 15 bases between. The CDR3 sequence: CATSREGARGSEQYF. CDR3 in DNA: TGTGCCACCAGCAGAGAAGGAGCCAGGGGCTCCGAGCAGTACTTC.

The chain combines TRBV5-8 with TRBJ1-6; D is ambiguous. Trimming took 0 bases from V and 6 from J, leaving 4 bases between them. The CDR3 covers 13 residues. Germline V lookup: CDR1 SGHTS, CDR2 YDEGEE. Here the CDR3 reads CASSLASNSPLHF. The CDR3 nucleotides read TGTGCCAGCAGCTTGGCCAGTAATTCACCCCTCCACTTT.

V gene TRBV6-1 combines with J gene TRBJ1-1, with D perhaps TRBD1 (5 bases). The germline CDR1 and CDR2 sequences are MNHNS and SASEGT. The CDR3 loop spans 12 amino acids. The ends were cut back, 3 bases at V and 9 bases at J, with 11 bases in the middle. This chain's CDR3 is CASSERGEKAFF. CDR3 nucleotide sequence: TGTGCCAGCAGTGAGCGGGGGGAGAAAGCTTTCTTT.

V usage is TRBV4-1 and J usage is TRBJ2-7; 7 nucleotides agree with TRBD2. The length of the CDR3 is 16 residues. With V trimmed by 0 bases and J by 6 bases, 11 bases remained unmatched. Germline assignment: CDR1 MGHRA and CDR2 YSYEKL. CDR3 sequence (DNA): TGCGCCAGCAGCCAAGAGGGGAGGGGATTTTTGGGCGAGCAGTACTTC. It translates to CASSQEGRGFLGEQYF.

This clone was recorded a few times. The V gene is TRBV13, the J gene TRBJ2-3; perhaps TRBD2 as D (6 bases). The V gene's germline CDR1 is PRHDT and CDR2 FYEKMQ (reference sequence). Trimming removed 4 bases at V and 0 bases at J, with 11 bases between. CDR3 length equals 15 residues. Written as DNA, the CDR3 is TGTGCCAGCAGCTCCGGGGGACCCAGCACAGATACGCAGTATTTT. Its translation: CASSSGGPSTDTQYF.

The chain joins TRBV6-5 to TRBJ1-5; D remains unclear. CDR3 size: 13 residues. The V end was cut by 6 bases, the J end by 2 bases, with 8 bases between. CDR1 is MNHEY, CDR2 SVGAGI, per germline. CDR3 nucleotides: TGTGCCAGCAGCCCCCCCGGCAATCAGCCCCAGCATTTT. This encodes CASSPPGNQPQHF.

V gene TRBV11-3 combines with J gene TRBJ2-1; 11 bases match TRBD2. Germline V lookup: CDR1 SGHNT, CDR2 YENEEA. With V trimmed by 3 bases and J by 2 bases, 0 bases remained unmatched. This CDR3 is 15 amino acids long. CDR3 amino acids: CASSFSGRAYNEQFF. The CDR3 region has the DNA TGTGCCAGCAGCTTTAGCGGGAGGGCCTACAATGAGCAGTTCTTC.

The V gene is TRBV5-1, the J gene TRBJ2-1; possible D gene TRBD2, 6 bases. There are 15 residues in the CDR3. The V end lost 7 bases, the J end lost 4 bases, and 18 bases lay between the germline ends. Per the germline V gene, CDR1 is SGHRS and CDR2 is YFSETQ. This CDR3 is CASADPGLGYNEQFF. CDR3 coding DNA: TGCGCCAGCGCCGATCCGGGACTCGGTTACAATGAGCAGTTCTTC.

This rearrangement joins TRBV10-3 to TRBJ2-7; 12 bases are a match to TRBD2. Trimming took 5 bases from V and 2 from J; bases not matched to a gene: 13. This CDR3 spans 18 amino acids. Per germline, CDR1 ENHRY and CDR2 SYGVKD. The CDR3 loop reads CAISSATSGGSAPYEQYF. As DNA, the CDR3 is TGTGCCATCAGTTCAGCGACTAGCGGGGGATCTGCCCCCTACGAGCAGTACTTC.

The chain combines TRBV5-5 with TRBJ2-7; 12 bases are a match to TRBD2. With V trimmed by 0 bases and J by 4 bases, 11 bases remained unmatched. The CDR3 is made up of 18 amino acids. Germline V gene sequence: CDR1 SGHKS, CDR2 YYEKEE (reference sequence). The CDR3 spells CASSLVGGLAGFWYEQYF. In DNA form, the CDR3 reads TGTGCCAGCAGCTTGGTAGGGGGACTAGCGGGTTTTTGGTACGAGCAGTACTTC.

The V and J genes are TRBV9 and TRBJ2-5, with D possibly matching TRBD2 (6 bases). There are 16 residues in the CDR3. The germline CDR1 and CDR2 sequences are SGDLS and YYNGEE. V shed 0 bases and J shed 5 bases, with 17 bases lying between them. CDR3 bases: TGTGCCAGCAGCGTAGCACCCGGGAGTACTGGTGAGACCCAGTACTTC. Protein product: CASSVAPGSTGETQYF.

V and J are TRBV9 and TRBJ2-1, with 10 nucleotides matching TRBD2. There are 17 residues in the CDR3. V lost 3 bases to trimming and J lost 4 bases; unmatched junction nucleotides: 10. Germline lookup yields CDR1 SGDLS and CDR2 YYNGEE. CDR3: CASSASSSGRAYNEQFF. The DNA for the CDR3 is TGTGCCAGCAGCGCCTCTTCTAGCGGGAGAGCTTACAATGAGCAGTTCTTC.

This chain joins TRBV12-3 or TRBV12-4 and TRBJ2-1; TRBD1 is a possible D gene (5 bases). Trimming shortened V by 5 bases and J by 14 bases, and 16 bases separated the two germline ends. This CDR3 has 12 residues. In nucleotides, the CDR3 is TGTGCCAGCAGTCCTATATCAGGGATAGAGTTCTTC. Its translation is CASSPISGIEFF.

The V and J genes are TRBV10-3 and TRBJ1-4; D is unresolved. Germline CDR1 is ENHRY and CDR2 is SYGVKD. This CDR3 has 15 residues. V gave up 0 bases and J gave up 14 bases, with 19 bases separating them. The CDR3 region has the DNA TGTGCCATCAGTGAGTCGACGACGGGAGACGGTTTCCTGTTTTTT. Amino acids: CAISESTTGDGFLFF.

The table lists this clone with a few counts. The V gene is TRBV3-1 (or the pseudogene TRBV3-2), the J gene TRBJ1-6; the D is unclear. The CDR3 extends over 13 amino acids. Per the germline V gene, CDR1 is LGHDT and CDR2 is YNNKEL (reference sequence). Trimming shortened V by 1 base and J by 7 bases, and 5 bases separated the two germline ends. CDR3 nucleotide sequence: TGTGCCAGCAGCCAAGCGGGGAATTCACCCCTCCACTTT. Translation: CASSQAGNSPLHF.

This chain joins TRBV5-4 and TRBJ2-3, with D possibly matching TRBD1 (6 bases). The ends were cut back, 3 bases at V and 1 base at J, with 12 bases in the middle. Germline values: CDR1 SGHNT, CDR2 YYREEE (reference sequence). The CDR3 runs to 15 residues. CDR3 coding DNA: TGTGCCAGCAGCTCCAACAGGGCCCGCACAGATACGCAGTATTTT. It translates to CASSSNRARTDTQYF.